The 2 T cell receptor beta chains presented below share a single source sample, sequenced in a study of T cells in narcolepsy. The protocol was immunoSEQ multiplex PCR, while the TCRdb copy is restricted to in-frame clones and leaves out a portion. The sample includes tens of thousands of clones, roughly 88% seen only once; the top ten take less than 1.5%. Sequencing input: CD45RA- memory CD4+ T cells from PBMCs. The receptors come from a human donor with narcolepsy.

V gene TRBV7-8 combines with J gene TRBJ2-1, with D perhaps TRBD1 (6 bases). Between the trimmed V and J ends, which lost 0 bases and 10 bases, there was a span of 16 bases. Germline assignment: CDR1 SGHVS and CDR2 FQNEAQ. The CDR3 is made up of 15 amino acids. The CDR3 protein is CASSLAVGAAGEQFF. For the CDR3, the DNA is TGTGCCAGCAGCTTAGCGGTGGGGGCCGCCGGGGAGCAGTTCTTC.

Here the CDR3 reads CASSRDVQETQYF. In DNA, the CDR3 is TGTGCCAGCTCACGGGACGTCCAAGAGACCCAGTACTTC. This chain joins TRBV18 and TRBJ2-5; D is possibly TRBD1 or TRBD2 (5 bases each). Deletions cut 4 bases from V and 1 base from J, with 7 bases between. Germline V gives CDR1 KGHSH, CDR2 LQKENI. The CDR3 consists of 13 residues.